This T cell receptor beta chain was captured by sequencing in a study of Graves' ophthalmopathy and Graves' hyperthyroidism. Amplified material comprised TCR beta CDR3 regions derived from RNA transcripts. The authors performed first-round RT-PCR with HTBI primers and then a second-round multiplex PCR. Using its own MiXCR run on the multiplex PCR reads, TCRdb lists one record per CDR3 protein. The sample has 500,000 to 600,000 distinct CDR3 sequences; about 40% are singletons. Study-level results: It was with about 71% sensitivity and approximately 75% specificity that the model predicted ophthalmopathy progression. Detected in blood as well were most expanded thyroid clonotypes with frequency above 0.001.

Regarding this clonotype: The target antigen is unknown.

Certain patients were not enrolled. These were patients with other autoimmune diseases, uncontrolled infections, pregnancy or lactation. Clinical symptoms, serum thyroxine, TRAb, thyroid ultrasound and orbital computed tomography were relied on for diagnosis. Trimming left V 3 bases short and J 2 bases short, with 10 bases between. CDR3 length: 13 residues. Per germline, CDR1 DFQATT and CDR2 SNEGSKA (reference sequence). This rearrangement joins TRBV20-1 to TRBJ2-5; either TRBD1 or TRBD2 may supply D (6 bases each). The clonotype comes from an adult man with Graves' hyperthyroidism. Sequenced input: peripheral blood or thyroid tissue (not recorded which). CDR3 coding DNA: TGCAGTGCTAGGCGGGACACGCAAGAGACCCAGTACTTC. It translates to CSARRDTQETQYF.